This paragraph covers one T cell receptor (beta chain) sequence. Per the study methods: Amplification with reference gene primers provided the estimates of nucleated cell counts. Clones were read by immunoSEQ multiplex PCR, and TCRdb kept only the in-frame ones, dropping some. That table supplies the V and J calls and clone size; D and trimming were determined from the DNA. There are fewer than 95,000 clones in the sample; over 75% occur only once, and 0.7% to 0.9% lies in the top ten. Germline CDR1 LGHDT, CDR2 YNNKEL (reference sequence). Trimming stripped 0 bases from V and 3 bases from J, with 9 bases between. The CDR3 covers 15 residues. This specimen comes from a study of blood T cell repertoires in COVID-19. Looking at the study overall: The United States, Italy and Spain were the sources of the acute and convalescent COVID-19 samples. Sample material is recorded as cDNA or gDNA derived from T cells, B-cell-depleted T cells, or PBMCs.

The sample comprised peripheral blood. The sequence derives from an elderly woman with acute or convalescent COVID-19. This chain links TRBV3-1 (or the pseudogene TRBV3-2) with TRBJ1-3, with D perhaps TRBD1 (5 bases). The CDR3 bases are TGTGCCAGCAGCCAAGAAGGGACTTATGGAAACACCATATATTTT. Translation: CASSQEGTYGNTIYF.